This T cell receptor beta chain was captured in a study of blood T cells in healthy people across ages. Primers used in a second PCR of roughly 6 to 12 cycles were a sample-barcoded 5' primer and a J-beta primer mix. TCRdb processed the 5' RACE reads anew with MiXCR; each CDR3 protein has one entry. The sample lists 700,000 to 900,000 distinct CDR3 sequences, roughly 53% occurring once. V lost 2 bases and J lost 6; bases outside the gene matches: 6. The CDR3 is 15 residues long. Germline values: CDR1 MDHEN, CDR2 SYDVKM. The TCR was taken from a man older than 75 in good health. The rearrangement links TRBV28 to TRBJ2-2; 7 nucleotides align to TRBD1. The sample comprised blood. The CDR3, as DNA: TGTGCCAGCAGTTTAAGGCAGGGGGTTCCCGGGGAGCTGTTTTTT. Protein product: CASSLRQGVPGELFF.